The source of this TCR beta chain is a study of blood T cell repertoires in COVID-19. Self-reported history from a screening survey and questionnaire set each donor's cohort. Generated by immunoSEQ multiplex PCR, the TCRdb table keeps only in-frame clones and is missing some. The repertoire consists of approximately 300,000 clones, with more than 85% occurring once and the leading ten covering almost 4%. Trimming shortened V by 3 bases and J by 9 bases, and 9 bases separated the two germline ends. CDR3 length: 13 amino acids. Germline-derived CDR1 and CDR2 are LNHDA and SQIVND (reference sequence). The sequence derives from a woman in her 30s who had been exposed to COVID-19. The sequenced sample consisted of PBMCs or T cells enriched from blood (not recorded which). V and J are TRBV19 and TRBJ1-6; maybe TRBD1 (6 bases). In nucleotides, the CDR3 is TGTGCCAGTAGTATCTACAGGGTTTCACCCCTCCACTTT. Translating gives CASSIYRVSPLHF.